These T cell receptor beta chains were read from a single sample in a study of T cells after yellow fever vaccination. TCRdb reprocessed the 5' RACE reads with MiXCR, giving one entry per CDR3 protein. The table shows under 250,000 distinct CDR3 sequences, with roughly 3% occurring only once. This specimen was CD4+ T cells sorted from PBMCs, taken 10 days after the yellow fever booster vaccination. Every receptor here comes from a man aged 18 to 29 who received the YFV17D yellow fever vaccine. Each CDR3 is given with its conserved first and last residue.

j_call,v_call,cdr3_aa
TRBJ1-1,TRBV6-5,CASSSRGQGARTEAFF
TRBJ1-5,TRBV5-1,CASSPGQGLNQPQHF
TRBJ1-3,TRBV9,CASSVRGNSGNTIYF
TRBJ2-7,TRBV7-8,CASSPNDGGGFYEQYF
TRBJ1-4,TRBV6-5,CASSYSPGDEKLFF
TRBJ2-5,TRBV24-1,CATSDARGAAETQYF
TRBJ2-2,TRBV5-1,CASSLVAGQGVGELFF
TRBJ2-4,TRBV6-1,CASTGEPRGGVKNIQYF
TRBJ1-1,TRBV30,CAWNREITEAFF
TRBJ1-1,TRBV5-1,CASRIGTEAFF
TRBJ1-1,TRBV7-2,CASSTVGGLWTEAFF
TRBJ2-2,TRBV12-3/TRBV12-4,CASSLNQGMAGELFF
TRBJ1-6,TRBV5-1,CASTLQGTEGSPLHF
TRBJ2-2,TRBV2,CASILGRDPGELFF
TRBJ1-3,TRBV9,CASCEQGAGNTIYF
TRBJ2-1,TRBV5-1,CASRGLAGGTRLGEQFF
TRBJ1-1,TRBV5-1,CASSLDGPRAEAFF
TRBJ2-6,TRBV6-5,CASSYEGSGANVLTF
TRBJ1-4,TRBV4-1,CASTRGQGWDSNEKLFF
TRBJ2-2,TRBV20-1,CSASEGGYTGELFF
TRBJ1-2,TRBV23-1,CASSQSGDMRYYGYTF
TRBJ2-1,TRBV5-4,CASSLAGVGSTKNEQFF
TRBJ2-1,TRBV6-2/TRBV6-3,CASSYRTGGAYNEQFF
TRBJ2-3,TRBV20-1,CSARGGGGSRDTQYF
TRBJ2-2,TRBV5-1,CASRTSGGPNTGELFF
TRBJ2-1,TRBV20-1,CSASRGGQGVPNEQFF
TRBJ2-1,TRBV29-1,CSVVYGRGPLFF
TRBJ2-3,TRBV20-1,CSATWTATSTDTQYF
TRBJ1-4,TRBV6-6,CAGTGTLNEKLFF
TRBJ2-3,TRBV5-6,CASSLGLAGGLGTDTQYF
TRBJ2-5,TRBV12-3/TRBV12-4,CASSERLAGGETQYF
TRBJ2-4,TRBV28,CASTRRGAKNIQYF
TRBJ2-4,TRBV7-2,CASSLKGGTKNIQYF
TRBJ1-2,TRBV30,CARRASLKLNYGYTF
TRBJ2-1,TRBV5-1,CASSLEGTSYGEQFF
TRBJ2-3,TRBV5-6,CASSQAGIYTDTQYF
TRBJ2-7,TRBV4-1,CASSQDGTFSYEQYF
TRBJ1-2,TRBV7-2,CASSPRRQGRGGYTF
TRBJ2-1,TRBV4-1,CASSRGLAGGFLYNEQFF
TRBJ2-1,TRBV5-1,CASRRTGSNNEQFF
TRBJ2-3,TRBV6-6,CASSSSGGRTDTQYF
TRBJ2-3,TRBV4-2,CASSQDRSGGADTQYF
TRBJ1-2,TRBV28,CASSFITGGSYGYTF
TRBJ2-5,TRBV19,CASSIGGAGETQYF
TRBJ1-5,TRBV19,CASSPTGALNQPQHF
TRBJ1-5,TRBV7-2,CASSFVRGFNQPQHF
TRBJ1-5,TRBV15,CATSRGDYGRQPQHF
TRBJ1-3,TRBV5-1,CASSLEWTIGGGNTIYF